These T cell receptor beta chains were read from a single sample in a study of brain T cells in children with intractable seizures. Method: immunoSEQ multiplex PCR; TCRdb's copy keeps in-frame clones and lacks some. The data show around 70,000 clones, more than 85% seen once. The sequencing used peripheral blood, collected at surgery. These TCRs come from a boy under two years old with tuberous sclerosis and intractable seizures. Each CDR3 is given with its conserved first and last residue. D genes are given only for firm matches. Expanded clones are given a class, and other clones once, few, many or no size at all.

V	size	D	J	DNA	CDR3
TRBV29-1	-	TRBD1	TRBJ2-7	TGCAGCGTTGAAGATTACGAGACAGGGACCTCCTACGAGCAGTACTTC	CSVEDYETGTSYEQYF
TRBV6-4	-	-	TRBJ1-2	TGTGCCAGCAGCATGGGACCCCCGGAAAACTATGGCTACACCTTC	CASSMGPPENYGYTF
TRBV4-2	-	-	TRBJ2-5	TGTGCCAGCAGCCGATGGGCGGACTCGTACCAAGAGACCCAGTACTTC	CASSRWADSYQETQYF
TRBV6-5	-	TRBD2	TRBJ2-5	TGTGCCAGCAGTTGGGGGTCGGTAGCGGGAGTAGAGACCCAGTACTTC	CASSWGSVAGVETQYF
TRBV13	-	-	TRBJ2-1	TGTGCCAGCAGCCCTCAACTAGTTTCGAATGAGCAGTTCTTC	CASSPQLVSNEQFF
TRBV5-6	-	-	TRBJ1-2	TGTGCCAGCAGCTTGTCCGTCGCGGATTACTATGGCTACACCTTC	CASSLSVADYYGYTF
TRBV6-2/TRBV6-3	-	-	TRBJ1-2	TGTGCCAGCAGTACACAGGGTGGGGTCTATGGCTACACCTTC	CASSTQGGVYGYTF
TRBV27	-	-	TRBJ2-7	TGTGCCAGCTCGAACCCGGGGGCACACGAGCAGTACTTC	CASSNPGAHEQYF
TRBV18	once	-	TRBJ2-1	TGTGCCAGCTCACCAACAGAGGGCTCCTACAATGAGCAGTTCTTC	CASSPTEGSYNEQFF
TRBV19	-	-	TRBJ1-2	TGTGCCAGTAGTATCAGACGGCATTATGGCTACACCTTC	CASSIRRHYGYTF
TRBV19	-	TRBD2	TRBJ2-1	TGTGCCAGTAGTTCACGGACTAGCGTCTACAATGAGCAGTTCTTC	CASSSRTSVYNEQFF
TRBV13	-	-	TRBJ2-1	TGTGCCAGCAGCTTTTACAGTGGGAACAATGAGCAGTTCTTC	CASSFYSGNNEQFF
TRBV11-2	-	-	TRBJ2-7	TGTGCCAGCAGCCCCCCGGCAGTGTGGAACAACGAGCAGTACTTC	CASSPPAVWNNEQYF
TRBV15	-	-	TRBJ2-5	TGTGCCACCAGCAGAGCATCCCCTAGCGTCCAAGAGACCCAGTACTTC	CATSRASPSVQETQYF
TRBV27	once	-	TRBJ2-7	TGTGCCAGCAGTTTATACGGCGAGCAGTACTTC	CASSLYGEQYF
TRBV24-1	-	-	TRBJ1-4	TGTGCCACCAGTGATAGTCTCCGACTGTTTTTT	CATSDSLRLFF
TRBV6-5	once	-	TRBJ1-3	TGTGCCAGCAGTTACCAGGGCCCTCCTGGAAACACCATATATTTT	CASSYQGPPGNTIYF
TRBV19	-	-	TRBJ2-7	TGTGCCAGTAGTATGGGGACGGGCTCCTACGAGCAGTACTTC	CASSMGTGSYEQYF
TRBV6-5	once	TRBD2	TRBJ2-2	TGTGCCAGCAATTTAGCGGGGGCCGGGGAGCTGTTTTTT	CASNLAGAGELFF